The 18 T cell receptor beta chains below all came from one sample that was sequenced in a study of blood T cell repertoires in COVID-19 (dated by TCRdb to between 2020 and 2021). The receptor library was made with the immunoSEQ multiplex PCR assay. Imported from immuneACCESS, the table was reduced by TCRdb to in-frame sequences with V and J called. These copies leave out some clones; in studies compared against another copy, an unresolved V gene accounts for under half, and the cause of the remainder is not known. This sample comprises 150,000 to 200,000 clones, roughly 80% of them detected only once. The leading ten clones occupy around 6.9% of the sample. The sample comprised peripheral blood. All receptors come from a man in his fifties or sixties with acute or convalescent COVID-19.

The V gene is TRBV24-1, the J gene TRBJ1-5; 7 nucleotides match TRBD1. The CDR3 contains 16 residues. With V trimmed by 4 bases and J by 3 bases, 8 bases remained unmatched. Germline assignment: CDR1 KGHDR and CDR2 SFDVKD. Written as DNA, the CDR3 is TGTGCCACCAGTGACCCCCGACAGGGAATCAATCAGCCCCAGCATTTT. As protein: CATSDPRQGINQPQHF.

This rearrangement joins TRBV6-6 to TRBJ2-7, with D perhaps matching TRBD1 (5 bases). Germline values: CDR1 MNHNY, CDR2 SVGAGI (reference sequence). The CDR3 spans 13 residues. V was pared by 2 bases and J by 3 bases, with 8 bases between. The CDR3 nucleotides are TGTGCCAGCAGTTACGACAGCCACTACGAGCAGTACTTC. This sequence encodes CASSYDSHYEQYF.

The table lists this clone with a count of one. CDR3 DNA sequence: TGTGCCTGGAGTCCGGGACAGCCCTCTTCCTACGAGCAGTACTTC. Translated: CAWSPGQPSSYEQYF. The V call is TRBV30, the J call TRBJ2-7, with 7 bases aligning to TRBD1. Germline lookup yields CDR1 GTSNPN and CDR2 SVGIG (reference sequence). The CDR3 spans 15 residues. Trimming took 2 bases from V and 1 from J; bases not matched to a gene: 8.

The CDR3 sequence is CASSVGQAVVNEQFF. The CDR3 region has the DNA TGTGCCAGCTCAGTGGGACAGGCCGTCGTCAATGAGCAGTTCTTC. The chain joins TRBV18 to TRBJ2-1; TRBD1 agrees at 8 bases. The CDR3 contains 15 residues. V shed 5 bases, J shed 6 bases, and the junction held 9 bases outside the gene matches. Germline V gives CDR1 KGHSH, CDR2 LQKENI.

The sample holds many counts of this clone. The J gene is TRBJ1-2, the V gene TRBV3-1 (or the pseudogene TRBV3-2); tentative D call: TRBD1 (6 bases). This CDR3 contains 15 residues. The V and J ends lost 4 bases and 4 bases respectively, with 16 bases between them. CDR1 is LGHDT and CDR2 is YNNKEL in the germline V gene (reference sequence). The CDR3 nucleotides read TGTGCCAGCAGCCCGTTGGGGGGGCGCGTCTATGGCTACACCTTC. Protein sequence: CASSPLGGRVYGYTF.

This clone was counted between two and nine times. The rearrangement joins TRBV12-3 or TRBV12-4 to TRBJ2-7; 7 bases align to TRBD1. The CDR3 is 12 amino acids. Trimming took 9 bases from V and 3 from J; bases not matched to a gene: 5. CDR3: CASMGQNYEQYF. CDR3 sequence (DNA): TGTGCCAGTATGGGACAGAACTACGAGCAGTACTTC.

The J gene is TRBJ2-5, the V gene TRBV12-5, with 10 bases aligning to TRBD2. Germline CDR1 reads LGHNT; CDR2 reads FRNRAP. The CDR3 runs 20 residues. The V and J ends lost 3 bases and 5 bases, in that order; junction bases with no gene match: 21. The CDR3 DNA follows: TGTGCTAGTGGTTTTCTCCGGGACGGGGAGAGGCTAGCGGGAGCGGAGACCCAGTACTTC. Residues: CASGFLRDGERLAGAETQYF.

The chain links TRBV5-1 to TRBJ1-4; TRBD1 might be the D (5 bases). The V end was cut by 1 base, the J end by 1 base, with 8 bases between. The CDR3 runs 15 residues. Germline CDR1 SGHRS, CDR2 YFSETQ. CDR3 region: CASSLLQGTNEKLFF. CDR3 coding DNA: TGCGCCAGCAGCTTGTTGCAGGGAACTAATGAAAAACTGTTTTTT.

The chain links TRBV3-1 (or the pseudogene TRBV3-2) to TRBJ2-2; TRBD2 is a possible D gene (5 bases). CDR3 length: 14 amino acids. V lost 8 bases and J 2 bases, leaving 12 bases between the germline ends. Germline assignment: CDR1 LGHDT and CDR2 YNNKEL (reference sequence). The CDR3 is CASGGRGNTGELFF. The CDR3 DNA is TGTGCCAGCGGTGGACGGGGAAACACCGGGGAGCTGTTTTTT.

The V call is TRBV3-1 (or the pseudogene TRBV3-2), the J call TRBJ2-1; 8 nucleotides align to TRBD2. The CDR3 runs 15 residues. In germline, CDR1 is LGHDT, CDR2 YNNKEL (reference sequence). Unmatched junction bases numbered 4, after V lost 3 bases and J lost 3 bases. The CDR3 DNA reads as TGTGCCAGCAGCCATCCGGGACTAGGCTACAATGAGCAGTTCTTC. Translated: CASSHPGLGYNEQFF.

This chain joins TRBV3-1 (or the pseudogene TRBV3-2) and TRBJ1-5; no firm D call. The germline gives CDR1 LGHDT, CDR2 YNNKEL (reference sequence). CDR3 length: 14 residues. V was trimmed by 0 bases and J by 10 bases, leaving 13 bases between them. The CDR3 bases are TGTGCCAGCAGCCAAGAGGCCGGGGTCAGCCCCCAGCATTTT. It translates to CASSQEAGVSPQHF.

The chain recombines TRBV5-4 with TRBJ2-3, with TRBD2 matching 7 bases. V was pared by 0 bases and J by 6 bases, with 7 bases of the junction left unmatched. Germline loops: CDR1 SGHNT, CDR2 YYREEE (reference sequence). The CDR3 sequence is 15 residues long. In nucleotides, the CDR3 is TGTGCCAGCAGCTTGGGGGACTACTATAGGGATACGCAGTATTTT. It yields the protein CASSLGDYYRDTQYF. The complete variable domain, with remaining parts taken from reference TRBV5-4 and TRBJ2-3, reads ETGVTQSPTHLIKTRGQQVTLRCSSQSGHNTVSWYQQALGQGPQFIFQYYREEENGRGNFPPRFSGLQFPNYSSELNVNALELDDSALYLCASSLGDYYRDTQYFGPGTRLTVL.

The rearrangement joins TRBV15 to TRBJ2-7; 8 nucleotides line up with TRBD1. J was trimmed by 0 bases and V by 1 base; bases with no gene match: 11. The CDR3 extends over 18 amino acids. Germline V gives CDR1 LNHNV, CDR2 YYDKDF (reference sequence). CDR3 in DNA: TGTGCCACCAGCAGAGGAGAGGGGTGGACAGGGAACTCCTACGAGCAGTACTTC. Protein: CATSRGEGWTGNSYEQYF.

The V call is TRBV24-1, the J call TRBJ2-1, with TRBD2 matching over 7 bases. CDR1 and CDR2 from the germline V gene are KGHDR and SFDVKD. The J segment lost 11 bases and the V segment lost 2 bases, leaving 23 bases of the junction unmatched. CDR3 length: 19 residues. CDR3 in DNA: TGTGCCACCAGTGATTATCCATCTGCGGGAGACGAAGAACTACAAAAGCAGTTCTTC. Translating gives CATSDYPSAGDEELQKQFF.

The V call is TRBV19, the J call TRBJ2-1, with no clear D. Germline assignment: CDR1 LNHDA and CDR2 SQIVND (reference sequence). The CDR3 covers 14 residues. The germline V and J ends were trimmed by 2 bases and 0 bases, with 5 bases remaining between them. Here the CDR3 reads CASSISSSYNEQFF. The DNA of the CDR3 is TGTGCCAGTAGTATATCCAGCTCCTACAATGAGCAGTTCTTC.

For the CDR3, the DNA is TGCGCCAGCAGCTCGGACTCCGCGAGAGAGACCCAGTACTTC. Residues: CASSSDSARETQYF. The chain has TRBV5-1 and TRBJ2-5, with a possible D match to TRBD2 (5 bases). The CDR3 sequence is 14 residues long. Germline assignment: CDR1 SGHRS and CDR2 YFSETQ. With 3 bases removed from V and 4 bases from J, the gap between germline ends came to 13 bases.

The CDR3 loop is CASSQGTQSNQPQHF. In DNA form, the CDR3 reads TGTGCCAGCAGCCAAGGGACACAAAGCAATCAGCCCCAGCATTTT. The gene calls are TRBV3-1 (or the pseudogene TRBV3-2) and TRBJ1-5, with a weak D call TRBD1 (5 bases). The CDR3 length is 15 residues. CDR1 is LGHDT, CDR2 YNNKEL, per germline (reference sequence). V gave up 1 base and J gave up 1 base, with 8 bases separating them.

The chain links TRBV7-8 to TRBJ2-2; D remains ambiguous. The ends were cut back, 3 bases at V and 7 bases at J, with 9 bases in the middle. Germline V gene sequence: CDR1 SGHVS, CDR2 FQNEAQ. This CDR3 is 13 amino acids long. CDR3 protein: CASSFTRSGELFF. CDR3 bases: TGTGCCAGCAGCTTTACGAGGAGCGGGGAGCTGTTTTTT.